These 16 T cell receptor beta chains share one sample of origin, sequenced in a study of Ad26.COV2.S vaccination and SARS-CoV-2 variants. The method was immunoSEQ multiplex PCR; TCRdb's version includes in-frame clones alone and lacks a portion of them. The sample lists about 330,000 clones, 90% occurring once. Treatment here: around 19 received Ad26.COV2.S at low or high dose, single or two shots; about 5 received placebo; per-sample allocation not given. On day 63 after the first injection, vaccine and placebo recipients gave samples. Here the sequenced sample was peripheral blood, taken in a trial of Ad26.COV2.S vaccine versus placebo. Receptor source: a person between 18 and 59 years old who received the Ad26.COV2.S COVID-19 vaccine or a placebo.

The J gene is TRBJ1-2, the V gene TRBV4-1; no reliable D call. The CDR3 has 15 residues. Trimming cost V 0 bases and J 6 bases, with 14 bases left between them. Germline CDR1 reads MGHRA; CDR2 reads YSYEKL. CDR3 coding DNA: TGCGCCAGCAGCCAAGACCACTCTCTCTCCGATGGCTACACCTTC. Protein: CASSQDHSLSDGYTF.

The chain recombines TRBV9 with TRBJ2-1; D not certain. V lost 4 bases and J 2 bases, leaving 13 bases between the germline ends. The CDR3 extends over 15 amino acids. Germline assignment: CDR1 SGDLS and CDR2 YYNGEE. In DNA, the CDR3 is TGTGCCAGCAGCATTGACTCACCAGCCTACAATGAGCAGTTCTTC. Protein: CASSIDSPAYNEQFF.

The chain combines TRBV4-1 with TRBJ1-2; D is perhaps TRBD1 (6 bases). Germline V gene data show CDR1 as MGHRA and CDR2 as YSYEKL. The CDR3 has 15 residues. Trimming pared 1 base from V and 2 bases from J, leaving 11 bases between. As DNA, the CDR3 is TGCGCCAGCAGCCAAGCGGTACAGGGAAACTATGGCTACACCTTC. Its protein is CASSQAVQGNYGYTF.

This clone was recorded once. The gene calls are TRBV29-1 and TRBJ2-4; a possible D gene is TRBD2 (5 bases). Per the germline V gene, CDR1 is SQVTM and CDR2 is ANQGSEA. Trimming removed 8 bases at V and 6 bases at J, with 14 bases between. The CDR3 covers 12 residues. CDR3 loop: CSLLGEGNIQYF. CDR3 in DNA: TGCAGCCTTTTAGGAGAGGGAAACATTCAGTACTTC.

The V gene is TRBV19, the J gene TRBJ1-3; the D is unclear. V was clipped by 9 bases and J by 0 bases, with 15 bases between them. This CDR3 has 15 amino acids. Germline CDR1 and CDR2: LNHDA and SQIVND (reference sequence). DNA for the CDR3: TGTGCCAGCCGGGTCCATACCGTCTCTGGAAACACCATATATTTT. It yields the protein CASRVHTVSGNTIYF.

The chain employs TRBV4-3 and TRBJ1-4; D not resolved. Germline CDR1 is LGHNA and CDR2 is YSLEER. V was pared by 1 base and J by 4 bases, with 13 bases between. CDR3 length: 16 residues. The CDR3 reads CASSQGSRSLNEKLFF. CDR3 nucleotide sequence: TGCGCCAGCAGCCAAGGGAGTAGGAGCCTTAATGAAAAACTGTTTTTT.

The chain joins TRBV11-2 to TRBJ1-1; no firm D call. V was clipped by 1 base and J by 1 base, with 10 bases between them. The CDR3 totals 15 residues. Germline CDR1 is SGHAT and CDR2 is FQNNGV. The CDR3 sequence is CASSLATGPNTEAFF. CDR3 bases: TGTGCCAGCAGCTTAGCCACGGGCCCGAACACTGAAGCTTTCTTT.

The J gene is TRBJ2-2, the V gene TRBV30, with 14 bases identical to TRBD2. In germline, CDR1 is GTSNPN, CDR2 SVGIG (reference sequence). The CDR3 consists of 20 residues. Trimming cost V 3 bases and J 7 bases; bases outside gene matches: 19. Here the CDR3 DNA reads TGTGCCTGGAGCCCGATGGTGCGACTAGCGGGAGGGCCTTCTTACGGGGAGCTGTTTTTT. The encoded protein is CAWSPMVRLAGGPSYGELFF. Full variable domain (outside the CDR3, taken from reference TRBV30 and TRBJ2-2): SQTIHQWPATLVQPVGSPLSLECTVEGTSNPNLYWYRQAAGRGLQLLFYSVGIGQISSEVPQNLSASRPQDRQFILSSKKLLLSDSGFYLCAWSPMVRLAGGPSYGELFFGEGSRLTVL.

The chain recombines TRBV6-5 with TRBJ1-1; possible D gene TRBD1, 5 bases. Germline lookup yields CDR1 MNHEY and CDR2 SVGAGI. The CDR3 extends over 16 amino acids. Trimming removed 6 bases from V and 1 base from J, with 18 bases in between. The CDR3, as DNA: TGTGCCAGCAGCTACGCCCCGGGGGGGAGGAACACTGAAGCTTTCTTT. It translates to CASSYAPGGRNTEAFF.

CDR3 in amino acids: CASSQDPRGAYNEQFF. The CDR3 region has the DNA TGCGCCAGCAGCCAGGACCCACGGGGGGCCTACAATGAGCAGTTCTTC. The J gene is TRBJ2-1, the V gene TRBV4-3; 7 nucleotides align to TRBD2. This CDR3 contains 16 residues. Per germline, CDR1 LGHNA and CDR2 YSLEER. V lost 3 bases, J lost 2 bases, and 7 bases stayed unmatched.

V and J are TRBV4-1 and TRBJ1-4, with 7 nucleotides matching TRBD1. The CDR3 consists of 15 residues. V shed 8 bases, J shed 2 bases, and the junction held 8 bases outside the gene matches. The germline gives CDR1 MGHRA, CDR2 YSYEKL. The CDR3 sequence is CASGILQGTNEKLFF. The CDR3 DNA reads TGCGCCAGCGGGATCTTACAGGGGACTAATGAAAAACTGTTTTTT.

The CDR3 loop reads CASSRGERYEQYV. The CDR3 nucleotides are TGTGCCAGCAGTAGGGGCGAGAGGTACGAGCAGTACGTC. This chain joins TRBV11-3 and TRBJ2-7, with D possibly being TRBD1 (5 bases). Germline CDR1 reads SGHNT; CDR2 reads YENEEA. V lost 6 bases and J lost 4, with 13 bases in between. The CDR3 has 13 amino acids.

The chain has TRBV13 and TRBJ1-4; D gene ambiguous. Germline values: CDR1 PRHDT, CDR2 FYEKMQ (reference sequence). The CDR3 runs 12 residues. V was shortened by 5 bases and J by 8 bases, with 9 bases between the two germline ends. The CDR3 DNA reads as TGTGCCAGCAGCCGTCCCATGGAAAAACTGTTTTTT. It translates to CASSRPMEKLFF.

The chain joins TRBV7-9 to TRBJ2-7, with a tentative D call TRBD2 (5 bases). The CDR3 is 14 residues long. V lost 4 bases, J lost 3 bases, and 13 bases lay in between. CDR1 and CDR2 from the germline V gene are SEHNR and FQNEAQ (reference sequence). The CDR3 bases are TGTGCCAGCAGCTCCCGGGATTCCGACTACGAGCAGTACGTC. This codes for CASSSRDSDYEQYV.

This clone was seen once. This chain connects TRBV7-2 to TRBJ1-1, with TRBD1 as a possible D gene (6 bases). The CDR3 is made up of 15 amino acids. Trimming took 4 bases from V and 10 from J, leaving 22 bases between them. Germline CDR1 SGHTA, CDR2 FQGNSA. CDR3 in DNA: TGTGCCAGCAGCTCATATAGGGGGGTGATGGCCGGAGCTTTCTTT. Protein: CASSSYRGVMAGAFF.

The chain uses TRBV7-8 and TRBJ2-3; 7 bases agree with TRBD2. Germline lookup yields CDR1 SGHVS and CDR2 FQNEAQ. The V and J ends lost 3 bases and 3 bases, in that order; junction bases with no gene match: 12. The CDR3 is made up of 17 amino acids. The CDR3 reads CASSFSWRGRRTDTQYF. The CDR3 region has the DNA TGTGCCAGCAGCTTTAGTTGGCGGGGGAGGAGGACAGATACGCAGTATTTT.